This T cell receptor beta chain was sequenced during a study of OX40 agonist ivuxolimab in advanced cancers. About the research overall: Intravenous ivuxolimab at 0.01 to 10 mg/kg was given to patients every 2 weeks. The diagnoses of dose-escalation patients were hepatocellular carcinoma, melanoma, renal cell or head and neck cancer. Overall study results and limits: Compared with CD4+, CD8+ T cells on average had more expanded clones. At 0.1 to 3.0 mg/kg and by week 6, CD4+ and CD8+ T cells in the blood had expanded clonally.

This clone showed up just once. Its specificity is unknown. Sequencing used immunoSEQ multiplex PCR; TCRdb keeps in-frame clones, though not all of them. There are 94,000 or so clones in the sample; under 85% occur only once, and approximately 5.5% lies in the top ten. CDR3 length equals 15 residues. Between the trimmed V and J ends, which lost 3 bases and 7 bases, there was a span of 17 bases. Per germline, CDR1 SGDLS and CDR2 YYNGEE. This TCR was recovered from an adult with an advanced solid tumor such as melanoma, head and neck, liver or kidney cancer. Material: CD4+ or CD8+ T cells sorted from blood, obtained in a trial of the OX40 agonist ivuxolimab. The chain recombines TRBV9 with TRBJ2-1; D may match TRBD1 or TRBD2 (5 bases each). The CDR3 sequence: CASSAEKWGSNEQFF. The DNA for the CDR3 is TGTGCCAGCAGCGCAGAGAAGTGGGGGTCAAATGAGCAGTTCTTC.